These 26 T cell receptor beta chains were sequenced from one sample in a study of T cell responses to AZD1222 COVID-19 vaccine. Repertoires were generated with immunoSEQ multiplex PCR, while TCRdb's copy carries only in-frame clones and drops some. The profile shows about 140,000 clones, about 92% of them singletons. This sample comprised peripheral blood, obtained on day 0 of AZD1222 vaccination. All receptors come from an adult in good health.

The chain combines TRBV19 with TRBJ1-1, with D uncertain. From germline, CDR1 is LNHDA and CDR2 SQIVND (reference sequence). The V and J ends lost 1 base and 2 bases respectively, with 8 bases between them. The length of the CDR3 is 14 residues. The CDR3: CASSIAGRNTEAFF. The CDR3 region has the DNA TGTGCCAGTAGTATAGCGGGCCGCAACACTGAAGCTTTCTTT. Filled out from reference TRBV19 and TRBJ1-1, the complete variable domain reads DGGITQSPKYLFRKEGQNVTLSCEQNLNHDAMYWYRQDPGQGLRLIYYSQIVNDFQKGDIAEGYSVSREKKESFPLTVTSAQKNPTAFYLCASSIAGRNTEAFFGQGTRLTVV.

The chain combines TRBV5-1 with TRBJ1-3; 8 bases map to TRBD1. With V trimmed by 4 bases and J by 1 base, 4 bases remained unmatched. Germline V lookup: CDR1 SGHRS, CDR2 YFSETQ. The CDR3 loop spans 15 amino acids. The CDR3 region has the DNA TGCGCCAGCAGCATTCAGGGGGCGTCTGGAAACACCATATATTTT. This gives the protein CASSIQGASGNTIYF.

The rearrangement joins TRBV5-1 to TRBJ2-3; perhaps TRBD2 as D (6 bases). V gave up 4 bases and J gave up 2 bases, with 11 bases separating them. Germline assignment: CDR1 SGHRS and CDR2 YFSETQ. The CDR3 extends over 14 amino acids. This chain's CDR3 is CASSPAGNTDTQYF. The CDR3 coding sequence is TGCGCCAGCAGCCCCGCGGGAAACACAGATACGCAGTATTTT.

The V call is TRBV4-1, the J call TRBJ2-1, with TRBD2 matching 7 bases. The CDR3 consists of 17 residues. With 3 bases clipped from V and 7 bases from J, the junction kept 15 bases outside the gene matches. Germline V gene lookup returns CDR1 MGHRA and CDR2 YSYEKL. The CDR3 DNA sequence: TGCGCCAGCAGCCAGTGGGGCGGGACTATTCTCTGGAATGAGCAGTTCTTC. Protein: CASSQWGGTILWNEQFF.

This chain links TRBV4-1 with TRBJ2-7; 8 positions match TRBD2. This CDR3 has 15 residues. Unmatched junction bases numbered 15, after V lost 8 bases and J lost 6 bases. Germline CDR1 reads MGHRA; CDR2 reads YSYEKL. CDR3: CASRVELAALREQYF. The CDR3 region has the DNA TGCGCCAGCCGGGTTGAACTAGCGGCCCTCCGCGAGCAGTACTTC.

The V gene is TRBV3-1 (or the pseudogene TRBV3-2), the J gene TRBJ1-2, with D tentatively TRBD1 (6 bases). The CDR3 runs to 14 residues. The germline V gene has CDR1 LGHDT and CDR2 YNNKEL (reference sequence). V was trimmed by 1 base and J by 4 bases, leaving 10 bases between them. Here the CDR3 DNA reads TGTGCCAGCAGCCAAGTCCGCAGGGGCTATGGCTACACCTTC. Its translation: CASSQVRRGYGYTF.

This clone has a single count. The chain links TRBV5-1 to TRBJ1-6; TRBD1 matches at 7 bases. The germline CDR1 and CDR2 sequences are SGHRS and YFSETQ. V shed 0 bases and J 4 bases; nucleotides not matched to a gene: 7. The CDR3 is 17 amino acids. CDR3 in DNA: TGCGCCAGCAGCTTGGCCGGAGGGACAGATTATAATTCACCCCTCCACTTT. This gives the protein CASSLAGGTDYNSPLHF.

The chain has TRBV6-1 and TRBJ2-7, with 7 bases identical to TRBD2. With 2 bases clipped from V and 6 bases from J, the junction kept 1 base outside the gene matches. Germline assignment: CDR1 MNHNS and CDR2 SASEGT. The CDR3 covers 12 residues. In DNA, the CDR3 is TGTGCCAGCAGTGAATGGGGGGGCGAGCAGTACTTC. It is translated as CASSEWGGEQYF.

The chain has TRBV28 and TRBJ1-6; D is unclear. The V end lost 6 bases, the J end lost 0 bases, and 9 bases lay between the germline ends. Germline loops: CDR1 MDHEN, CDR2 SYDVKM. The CDR3 runs to 15 residues. The chain's CDR3 is CASRPESSYNSPLHF. The DNA for the CDR3 is TGTGCCAGCAGGCCAGAAAGCTCCTATAATTCACCCCTCCACTTT.

The chain has TRBV5-5 and TRBJ2-5; the D call may be TRBD1 or TRBD2 (5 bases each). The germline V gene encodes CDR1 SGHKS and CDR2 YYEKEE (reference sequence). This CDR3 has 15 amino acids. Trimming took 2 bases from V and 0 from J, leaving 11 bases between them. CDR3 residues: CASSFMGRDQETQYF. In DNA, the CDR3 is TGTGCCAGCAGCTTTATGGGGCGGGACCAAGAGACCCAGTACTTC.

The chain uses TRBV6-5 and TRBJ2-3; D is unclear. Trimming cost V 8 bases and J 6 bases, with 9 bases left between them. The CDR3 is 11 amino acids. The germline CDR1 and CDR2 sequences are MNHEY and SVGAGI. The DNA for the CDR3 is TGTGCCAGCGGTTCCTACGATACGCAGTATTTT. It encodes CASGSYDTQYF.

The V and J genes are TRBV7-9 and TRBJ1-2, with TRBD1 identical over 11 bases. CDR3 size: 15 residues. Germline CDR1 and CDR2: SEHNR and FQNEAQ (reference sequence). The trim removed 5 bases at V and 8 bases at J, leaving 10 bases unmatched. CDR3 nucleotides: TGTGCCAGCAGCGGACAGGGGGCGCGTTTAGAGGGCTACACCTTC. Translating it yields CASSGQGARLEGYTF.

The V gene is TRBV19, the J gene TRBJ1-1; TRBD1 might be the D (5 bases). This CDR3 comprises 13 residues. Germline assignment: CDR1 LNHDA and CDR2 SQIVND (reference sequence). V was cut by 6 bases and J by 0 bases, with 8 bases left in between. This chain's CDR3 is CASSATVNTEAFF. The CDR3 coding sequence is TGTGCCAGTAGCGCGACAGTGAACACTGAAGCTTTCTTT. Filled out from reference TRBV19 and TRBJ1-1, the complete variable domain reads DGGITQSPKYLFRKEGQNVTLSCEQNLNHDAMYWYRQDPGQGLRLIYYSQIVNDFQKGDIAEGYSVSREKKESFPLTVTSAQKNPTAFYLCASSATVNTEAFFGQGTRLTVV.

The chain is built from TRBV25-1 and TRBJ1-3; D ambiguous. Deletions cut 6 bases from V and 0 bases from J, with 9 bases between. The CDR3 covers 14 residues. The germline V gene has CDR1 MGHDK and CDR2 SYGVNS. This CDR3 reads CASRDRSSGNTIYF. The CDR3 DNA reads as TGTGCCAGCAGAGACCGGAGCTCTGGAAACACCATATATTTT.

The chain uses TRBV19 and TRBJ1-1; a possible D gene is TRBD1 (6 bases). The CDR3 runs to 15 residues. Looked up from germline, CDR1 is LNHDA and CDR2 is SQIVND (reference sequence). Deletions cut 6 bases from V and 8 bases from J, with 22 bases between. CDR3 protein: CASRETGAQSLEAFF. CDR3 coding DNA: TGTGCCAGTAGGGAGACAGGCGCCCAAAGTTTGGAAGCTTTCTTT. Combining the CDR3 with reference TRBV19 and TRBJ1-1 gives the whole variable domain DGGITQSPKYLFRKEGQNVTLSCEQNLNHDAMYWYRQDPGQGLRLIYYSQIVNDFQKGDIAEGYSVSREKKESFPLTVTSAQKNPTAFYLCASRETGAQSLEAFFGQGTRLTVV.

The chain couples TRBV28 to TRBJ2-7, with D uncertain. The ends were cut back, 1 base at V and 5 bases at J, with 6 bases in the middle. The germline V gene encodes CDR1 MDHEN and CDR2 SYDVKM. The CDR3 sequence is 12 residues long. The CDR3 spells CASSLSIHEQYF. As DNA, the CDR3 is TGTGCCAGCAGTTTATCTATCCACGAGCAGTACTTC.

Points on this clone: A clone one base away is much larger, so this may be a read error. The chain combines TRBV11-3 with TRBJ1-1; 9 bases are shared with TRBD1. The CDR3 spans 14 residues. CDR1 and CDR2 from the germline V gene are SGHNT and YENEEA. J lost 1 base, V lost 3 bases, and 0 bases had no gene match. CDR3 residues: CASSLDRGNTEAFF. The CDR3 coding sequence is TGTGCCAGCAGCTTGGACAGGGGGAACACTGAAGCTTTCTTT.

The chain combines TRBV6-5 with TRBJ2-7; no clear D gene. This CDR3 contains 14 residues. Deletions cut 2 bases from V and 3 bases from J, with 11 bases between. CDR1 and CDR2 from the germline V gene are MNHEY and SVGAGI. CDR3 protein: CASSYTRNHYEQYF. CDR3 DNA: TGTGCCAGCAGTTACACCAGAAATCACTACGAGCAGTACTTC.

The CDR3 DNA follows: TGCGCCAGCAGCTTGTGGGGCAGCACTGAAGCTTTCTTT. Amino acid sequence: CASSLWGSTEAFF. The gene calls are TRBV5-1 and TRBJ1-1; tentative D call: TRBD1 (5 bases). This CDR3 contains 13 residues. Germline CDR1 and CDR2: SGHRS and YFSETQ. The V gene lost 1 base and the J gene lost 4 bases, with 8 bases spanning the gap.

This chain joins TRBV6-2 or TRBV6-3 and TRBJ1-4, with D unresolved. In germline, CDR1 is MNHEY, CDR2 SVGEGT. This CDR3 contains 13 residues. Trimming left V 4 bases short and J 7 bases short, with 10 bases between. CDR3 in amino acids: CASSLTESEKLFF. DNA of the CDR3: TGTGCCAGCAGTTTAACAGAATCTGAAAAACTGTTTTTT.

The rearrangement joins TRBV14 to TRBJ2-6; possibly TRBD2 for D (6 bases). Germline CDR1 and CDR2: SGHDN and FVKESK. The CDR3 has 15 residues. The V and J ends lost 0 bases and 4 bases respectively, with 7 bases between them. CDR3 sequence (DNA): TGTGCCAGCAGCCAAGAGCGGGAAGGGGCCAACGTCCTGACTTTC. As protein: CASSQEREGANVLTF.

The chain couples TRBV7-8 to TRBJ2-2, with a weak D call TRBD2 (6 bases). Germline V gene lookup returns CDR1 SGHVS and CDR2 FQNEAQ. The length of the CDR3 is 15 residues. V lost 5 bases and J lost 2, with 12 bases in between. Here the CDR3 reads CASSHRDSNTGELFF. CDR3 in DNA: TGTGCCAGCAGCCACCGGGACTCAAACACCGGGGAGCTGTTTTTT. Full variable domain (missing parts from reference TRBV7-8 and TRBJ2-2): GAGVSQSPRYKVAKRGQDVALRCDPISGHVSLFWYQQALGQGPEFLTYFQNEAQLDKSGLPSDRFFAERPEGSVSTLKIQRTQQEDSAVYLCASSHRDSNTGELFFGEGSRLTVL.

The chain recombines TRBV27 with TRBJ2-7; 10 nucleotides agree with TRBD2. This CDR3 spans 16 amino acids. The V gene end was trimmed by 0 bases and the J gene end by 0 bases; junction bases not matched to a gene: 2. Germline CDR1 MNHEY, CDR2 SMNVEV (reference sequence). CDR3 loop: CASSLSPSGSSYEQYF. DNA for the CDR3: TGTGCCAGCAGTTTATCTCCTAGCGGGAGCTCCTACGAGCAGTACTTC.

This chain joins TRBV29-1 and TRBJ2-3; TRBD2 matches 7 bases. This CDR3 is 14 amino acids long. Germline assignment: CDR1 SQVTM and CDR2 ANQGSEA. With V trimmed by 3 bases and J by 6 bases, 9 bases remained unmatched. The CDR3 sequence is CSVDRREMVDTQYF. The CDR3 DNA sequence: TGCAGCGTTGATCGGCGGGAGATGGTGGATACGCAGTATTTT.

V and J are TRBV25-1 and TRBJ2-7, with 7 bases that match TRBD1. There are 16 residues in the CDR3. Per the germline V gene, CDR1 is MGHDK and CDR2 is SYGVNS. With 3 bases clipped from V and 6 bases from J, the junction kept 14 bases outside the gene matches. Here the CDR3 reads CASSDQGYDRASEQYF. The CDR3 coding sequence is TGTGCCAGCAGTGACCAGGGTTATGACAGGGCTAGCGAGCAGTACTTC.

The J gene is TRBJ2-2, the V gene TRBV2; D gene ambiguous. The germline gives CDR1 SNHLY, CDR2 FYNNEI. V lost 1 base and J 5 bases, leaving 8 bases between the germline ends. The CDR3 is made up of 14 amino acids. As DNA, the CDR3 is TGTGCCAGCAGTGAAGTTAGGGCGACCGGGGAGCTGTTTTTT. Residues: CASSEVRATGELFF.